The rows below give T cell receptor beta chains drawn from one sample of a study of cytomegalovirus exposure and HLA in healthy donors. Profiled with immunoSEQ multiplex PCR; TCRdb holds only in-frame clones, not every one. The data show about 220,000 clones, about 75% seen once. Sequenced: PBMCs. These receptors were taken from a woman under 40 in good health and CMV-seronegative. Both conserved end residues are part of each CDR3. A D gene is named only where the DNA matches it firmly. Size is stated for part of the rows, as once, few or many counts, or as a class when the clone is expanded.

clone_size	j_call	v_call	d_call	cdr3_nt	cdr3_aa
few	TRBJ2-7	TRBV11-2	.	TGTGCCAGCAGATCGGACAGTTACGAGCAGTACTTC	CASRSDSYEQYF
.	TRBJ2-1	TRBV30	.	TGTGCCTGGAGGAGCTTAGCGGCCTCCTACAATGAGCAGTTCTTC	CAWRSLAASYNEQFF
.	TRBJ2-5	TRBV11-2	TRBD2	TGTGCCAGCAGCTTCAATACGGGGGGAGAGACCCAGTACTTC	CASSFNTGGETQYF
.	TRBJ1-3	TRBV15	.	TGTGCCACCAGCGGAGACCTTGGAGGGGGAAACACCATATATTTT	CATSGDLGGGNTIYF
few	TRBJ2-1	TRBV15	.	TGTGCCACCAGCAGAGATATGGCGGCGAATGAGCAGTTCTTC	CATSRDMAANEQFF
.	TRBJ2-2	TRBV9	TRBD2	TGTGCCAGCAAGACTAGCGAAAACACCGGGGAGCTGTTTTTT	CASKTSENTGELFF
.	TRBJ2-3	TRBV7-9	.	TGTGCCAGCAGCTTCTTGCAGAGCACAGATACGCAGTATTTT	CASSFLQSTDTQYF
.	TRBJ2-1	TRBV7-9	.	TGTGCCAGCAGCCAGAGGTGGGCGGGAACCTACAATGAGCAGTTCTTC	CASSQRWAGTYNEQFF
.	TRBJ2-7	TRBV5-1	TRBD2	TGCGCCAGCAGCTTGGGACCGAGCGGGAGCAATTACGAGCAGTACTTC	CASSLGPSGSNYEQYF
.	TRBJ1-1	TRBV7-8	.	TGTGCCAGCAGCTTAGGTCGGGTCGATCGGAACACTGAAGCTTTCTTT	CASSLGRVDRNTEAFF
.	TRBJ1-1	TRBV9	.	TGTGCCAGCAGCCCCTCGGGAGGTAACACTGAAGCTTTCTTT	CASSPSGGNTEAFF
few	TRBJ2-5	TRBV6-5	TRBD2	TGTGCCAGCAGTTACTTCGGGGGGGCACAAGAGACCCAGTACTTC	CASSYFGGAQETQYF
.	TRBJ1-1	TRBV6-5	TRBD1	TGTGCCACGCGACAGGGGCCCCTGAACACTGAAGCTTTCTTT	CATRQGPLNTEAFF
.	TRBJ2-3	TRBV6-1	TRBD2	TGTGCCAGCAGGCCGGGACTAGCGGACACAGATACGCAGTATTTT	CASRPGLADTDTQYF
.	TRBJ1-2	TRBV6-5	.	TGTGCCAGCAGTTACGGGCCAGGGGACGGCTACACCTTC	CASSYGPGDGYTF
.	TRBJ1-1	TRBV5-1	TRBD1	TGCGCCAGCAGTCCAGGGGGCTCATCGGTGGCTTTCTTT	CASSPGGSSVAFF
.	TRBJ2-7	TRBV5-4	TRBD2	TGTGCCAGCAGCACCAGTCGCGGGAGTATGTACGAGCAGTACTTC	CASSTSRGSMYEQYF
.	TRBJ1-4	TRBV7-9	.	TGTGCCAGCAGCTTTAAAGGGGATGAAAAACTGTTTTTT	CASSFKGDEKLFF
few	TRBJ2-2	TRBV6-1	.	TGTGCCAGCAGACTAGGGTTCGCCGGGGAGCTGTTTTTT	CASRLGFAGELFF
.	TRBJ1-1	TRBV7-8	.	TGTGCCAGCAGCTTAAGGGACCGTTCAGGGCCGCGGGGAGCTTTCTTT	CASSLRDRSGPRGAFF
.	TRBJ1-1	TRBV29-1	TRBD1	TGCAGCGTCGTCCGGGACAGCAACACTGAAGCTTTCTTT	CSVVRDSNTEAFF
.	TRBJ2-1	TRBV21-1	.	TGTGCCGGCCTCAGCGGGGGCCCCGATGAGCAGTTCTTC	CAGLSGGPDEQFF
.	TRBJ1-1	TRBV6-6	TRBD1	TGTGCCAGCAGTTCCTGGACAGGGGGCACTGAAGCTTTCTTT	CASSSWTGGTEAFF
few	TRBJ2-3	TRBV2	TRBD1	TGTGCCAGCAACTTGGACAGGGGCAGCACAGATACGCAGTATTTT	CASNLDRGSTDTQYF
.	TRBJ1-5	TRBV15	.	TGTGCCACCAGCTATCGGACATCCCCGAATCAGCCCCAGCATTTT	CATSYRTSPNQPQHF
.	TRBJ1-3	TRBV6-5	.	TGTGCCAGCAGTTCCCTGGGGGCTGGCGGAAACACCATATATTTT	CASSSLGAGGNTIYF
few	TRBJ2-2	TRBV5-1	.	TGCGCCAGCAGCTTGACCGGGGGACAGACCGGGGAGCTGTTTTTT	CASSLTGGQTGELFF
.	TRBJ2-1	TRBV9	.	TGTGCCAGCAGCGTAGGGGAGTATGGATACAATGAGCAGTTCTTC	CASSVGEYGYNEQFF
once	TRBJ1-6	TRBV30	.	TGTGCCTGGGGTCGCCTGTCAGGGCTTGTTTCACCCCTCCACTTT	CAWGRLSGLVSPLHF
few	TRBJ1-1	TRBV18	.	TGTGCCAGCTCACCCGGCCCAGAGGGGAACACTGAAGCTTTCTTT	CASSPGPEGNTEAFF
.	TRBJ2-3	TRBV7-3	.	TGTGCCAGCAGCTTAAGGGTTGGGGGGGGCTCTGGTTCAGATACGCAGTATTTT	CASSLRVGGGSGSDTQYF
.	TRBJ2-7	TRBV5-4	.	TGTGCCAGCAGCTTGGGACAGAACTACGAGCAGTACTTC	CASSLGQNYEQYF
.	TRBJ2-1	TRBV5-5	.	TGTGCCAGCAGCTTACCTTTGGAGGGTATTTACAATGAGCAGTTCTTC	CASSLPLEGIYNEQFF
.	TRBJ1-3	TRBV18	.	TGTGCCAGCTCACCACTGACAGGTTCAACCTCGGAATCTGGAAACACCATATATTTT	CASSPLTGSTSESGNTIYF
.	TRBJ1-1	TRBV9	.	TGTGCCAGCAGCGTAGGAGGGAAGATCAACACTGAAGCTTTCTTT	CASSVGGKINTEAFF
.	TRBJ2-2	TRBV7-9	TRBD2	TGTGACAGCAGCTCTGGGGCGGGCGGGAGTCGAACCGGGGAGCTGTTTTTT	CDSSSGAGGSRTGELFF
once	TRBJ2-1	TRBV7-9	.	TGTGCCAGCAGCTTAGGTCCGGGGGGCGTCTACAATGAGCAGTTCTTC	CASSLGPGGVYNEQFF
.	TRBJ1-2	TRBV5-6	TRBD1	TGTGCCAGCAGGACCACAGGGGAGGAAAATGGCTACACCTTC	CASRTTGEENGYTF
.	TRBJ1-1	TRBV6-6	.	TGTGCCAGCAGTCCGGGGATTCGGGCTTTCTTT	CASSPGIRAFF
once	TRBJ1-4	TRBV11-1	TRBD1	TGTGCCAGCAGCTTTGGACAGGGGACTAATGAAAAACTGTTTTTT	CASSFGQGTNEKLFF
.	TRBJ2-2	TRBV7-8	TRBD2	TGTGCCAGCAGCTTAGGGGTGCGGGGAGGGAGCACCGGGGAGCTGTTTTTT	CASSLGVRGGSTGELFF
few	TRBJ2-7	TRBV30	.	TGTGCCTGGAGTGTACGCAAGGAACTACCCTCCGAGCAGTACTTC	CAWSVRKELPSEQYF
.	TRBJ2-7	TRBV5-1	.	TGCGCCAGCAGCCCCCCCATTTCCACCTACGAGCAGTACTTC	CASSPPISTYEQYF
.	TRBJ1-4	TRBV5-1	TRBD1	TGCGCCAGCAGCATGGACAGGGGAGAAGAAAAACTGTTTTTT	CASSMDRGEEKLFF
.	TRBJ2-7	TRBV5-6	.	TGTGCCAGCAGCTTCCTTGGGGGGGCGGGGGATTTATACGAGCAGTACTTC	CASSFLGGAGDLYEQYF
.	TRBJ1-4	TRBV28	.	TGTGCCAGCCGGGTGGCAACTAATGAAAAACTGTTTTTT	CASRVATNEKLFF
once	TRBJ1-6	TRBV9	.	TGTGCCAGCAGCGTAGGGCAGGGTCGATCCCCCCTCCACTTT	CASSVGQGRSPLHF
.	TRBJ2-1	TRBV7-3	.	TGTGCCAGCAGCTTAGCGCCGGCTAGCTCCTACAATGAGCAGTTCTTC	CASSLAPASSYNEQFF
.	TRBJ2-7	TRBV30	.	TGTGCCTGGAGTGACAGTTACGAGCAGTACTTC	CAWSDSYEQYF
once	TRBJ1-2	TRBV5-1	.	TGCGCCAGCAGCTTGGGCGGGGACCTAAAACTCTATGGCTACACCTTC	CASSLGGDLKLYGYTF
few	TRBJ2-7	TRBV14	.	TGTGCCAGCAGCCAAGCGGGAGTGTTGTACGAGCAGTACTTC	CASSQAGVLYEQYF
.	TRBJ2-7	TRBV7-3	TRBD1	TGTGCCAGCAGCTTAGGACAGGTTTACGAGCAGTACTTC	CASSLGQVYEQYF
.	TRBJ2-7	TRBV5-6	.	TGTGCCAGCAGCTTCTCCTCCTACGAGCAGTACTTC	CASSFSSYEQYF
.	TRBJ2-1	TRBV13	TRBD1	TGTGCCAGCAGCTTAGGCTGGGGGACAGACAACAATGAGCAGTTCTTC	CASSLGWGTDNNEQFF
.	TRBJ1-2	TRBV10-3	.	TGTGCCATCAGTGAGGAAAGCGGGGTCTATGGCTACACCTTC	CAISEESGVYGYTF